This note documents a single TCR beta chain sequence. The sample belongs to a study of cytomegalovirus exposure and HLA in healthy donors. This CDR3 is 12 amino acids long. CDR1 and CDR2 from the germline V gene are LNHDA and SQIVND (reference sequence). V was trimmed by 4 bases and J by 8 bases, leaving 11 bases between them. 60 Vbeta and 13 Jbeta primers were used in PCR. Produced via immunoSEQ multiplex PCR; TCRdb's table is partial and in-frame only. The table for this sample gives some 82,000 clones. The chain uses TRBV19 and TRBJ1-2; the D is unclear. The specimen sequenced was PBMCs. The clonotype was recovered from a woman in her 30s in good health and CMV-seronegative. CDR3 amino acids: CASSTDTRGYTF. In DNA form, the CDR3 reads TGTGCCAGTAGTACCGATACCAGGGGCTACACCTTC.